These 27 T cell receptor beta chains came from one sample sequenced in a study of graft-versus-host responses after intestinal transplantation. Sequencing was performed with immunoSEQ multiplex PCR; in TCRdb, only in-frame clones are kept and a portion is missing. The table shows over 100,000 clones, with 90% to 95% occurring only once. Which antigens these TCRs recognize remains unknown. Sequences were derived from unstimulated CD8+ T cells sorted from spleen or lymph node cells, sampled before intestinal transplant. The source is a human donor who received an intestinal transplant.

V usage is TRBV19 and J usage is TRBJ2-1; 7 bases align to TRBD2. CDR1 LNHDA and CDR2 SQIVND come from the germline V gene (reference sequence). The CDR3 runs to 16 residues. Losses at the gene ends were 3 bases for V and 4 bases for J; bases not matched to a gene: 9. CDR3 nucleotides: TGTGCCAGTAGTATGGGGTCGGGAGGCCCTTACAATGAGCAGTTCTTC. It encodes CASSMGSGGPYNEQFF.

The chain is built from TRBV27 and TRBJ2-2, with 8 bases identical to TRBD1. Per the germline V gene, CDR1 is MNHEY and CDR2 is SMNVEV (reference sequence). This CDR3 comprises 15 residues. V dropped 5 bases and J dropped 6; count of bases not matched to a gene: 8. The CDR3 coding sequence is TGTGCCAGCAGTCCGTTGACAGGGGAATCCGGGGAGCTGTTTTTT. Its protein product is CASSPLTGESGELFF.

The gene calls are TRBV29-1 and TRBJ2-1, with a weak D call TRBD2 (6 bases). Germline loops: CDR1 SQVTM, CDR2 ANQGSEA. With 3 bases removed from V and 4 bases from J, the gap between germline ends came to 16 bases. CDR3 length: 15 residues. The CDR3 sequence is CSVEWVGGDYNEQFF. For the CDR3, the DNA is TGCAGCGTTGAGTGGGTGGGGGGAGATTACAATGAGCAGTTCTTC.

The chain joins TRBV19 to TRBJ2-2, with no clear D. From germline, CDR1 is LNHDA and CDR2 SQIVND (reference sequence). There are 13 residues in the CDR3. With 3 bases removed from V and 8 bases from J, the gap between germline ends came to 10 bases. CDR3 DNA sequence: TGTGCCAGTAGTATTTTGGGGTCGGGGGAGCTGTTTTTT. Its translation: CASSILGSGELFF.

The chain combines TRBV6-5 with TRBJ2-7, with D possibly matching TRBD2 (6 bases). Germline CDR1 is MNHEY and CDR2 is SVGAGI. The CDR3 is 13 residues long. Trimming removed 2 bases at V and 5 bases at J, with 10 bases between. The CDR3 DNA sequence: TGTGCCAGCAGTTACGCGGGACTCGACGAGCAGTACTTC. It codes for CASSYAGLDEQYF.

In nucleotides, the CDR3 is TGCGCCAGTCGGACAGGAAGCTACGAGCAGTACTTC. Amino acids: CASRTGSYEQYF. The chain joins TRBV23-1 to TRBJ2-7; 7 nucleotides align to TRBD1. TRBV23-1 is an ORF for which the function is uncertain. This CDR3 comprises 12 residues. J lost 3 bases, V lost 9 bases, and 5 bases had no gene match.

This chain connects TRBV7-9 to TRBJ2-3; 7 bases are a match to TRBD2. The CDR3 is 18 residues long. V was clipped by 2 bases and J by 1 base; unmatched bases: 12. Germline V lookup: CDR1 SEHNR, CDR2 FQNEAQ (reference sequence). The CDR3 protein is CASSLILADPRRTDTQYF. The CDR3 nucleotides read TGTGCCAGCAGCTTAATCCTAGCGGACCCAAGACGCACAGATACGCAGTATTTT.

The gene calls are TRBV30 and TRBJ1-1; D is perhaps TRBD1 (5 bases). Trimming removed 4 bases from V and 6 bases from J, with 15 bases in between. The CDR3 extends over 13 amino acids. The germline CDR1 and CDR2 sequences are GTSNPN and SVGIG (reference sequence). CDR3 in amino acids: CAWTGGGDPEAFF. CDR3 sequence (DNA): TGTGCCTGGACCGGGGGGGGAGACCCTGAAGCTTTCTTT. The variable domain in full, with the rest retrieved from reference TRBV30 and TRBJ1-1, is SQTIHQWPATLVQPVGSPLSLECTVEGTSNPNLYWYRQAAGRGLQLLFYSVGIGQISSEVPQNLSASRPQDRQFILSSKKLLLSDSGFYLCAWTGGGDPEAFFGQGTRLTVV.

The rearrangement uses TRBV5-1 and TRBJ1-1; TRBD1 agrees at 7 bases. The V segment lost 2 bases and the J segment 7 bases; nucleotides outside the gene matches: 2. CDR3 length: 12 amino acids. Germline values: CDR1 SGHRS, CDR2 YFSETQ. This CDR3 reads CASSLRQGEAFF. The CDR3 DNA sequence: TGCGCCAGCAGCTTACGACAGGGTGAAGCTTTCTTT.

The chain recombines TRBV15 with TRBJ2-7; weak D call: TRBD1 (6 bases). V shed 5 bases and J shed 0 bases, with 14 bases lying between them. This CDR3 region has 15 residues. CDR1 is LNHNV and CDR2 is YYDKDF in the germline V gene (reference sequence). CDR3 sequence reads: CATSSRGKSSYEQYF. The CDR3 DNA reads TGTGCCACCAGCTCCAGGGGCAAAAGCTCCTACGAGCAGTACTTC.

The chain employs TRBV18 and TRBJ1-5; a possible D gene is TRBD1 (5 bases). Germline V gives CDR1 KGHSH, CDR2 LQKENI. V lost 2 bases, J lost 4 bases, and 9 bases lay in between. This CDR3 is 14 amino acids long. CDR3 DNA: TGTGCCAGCTCACCAGGGGGGGGTAATCAGCCCCAGCATTTT. Translated: CASSPGGGNQPQHF.

The rearrangement joins TRBV28 to TRBJ2-5; TRBD2 aligns across 8 bases. The J call may be mistaken, given a closer DNA end match to TRBJ2-7. Germline lookup yields CDR1 MDHEN and CDR2 SYDVKM. The length of the CDR3 is 14 residues. CDR3 residues: CASSLKAGAYEQYF. CDR3 coding DNA: TGTGCCAGCAGTTTAAAAGCGGGAGCCTACGAGCAGTACTTC.

The chain carries TRBV5-8 and TRBJ2-1, with a possible D match to TRBD1 (5 bases). The CDR3 runs 14 residues. Germline V gene data show CDR1 as SGHTS and CDR2 as YDEGEE. V was pared by 0 bases and J by 8 bases, with 12 bases between. The CDR3 DNA is TGTGCCAGCAGCTTGGTTCCAAACAGGTATGAGCAGTTCTTC. It specifies CASSLVPNRYEQFF.

The chain carries TRBV28 and TRBJ1-5; a weak D match, TRBD1 (5 bases). The V end was cut by 10 bases, the J end by 6 bases, with 19 bases between. Germline V lookup: CDR1 MDHEN, CDR2 SYDVKM. The CDR3 contains 14 residues. DNA for the CDR3: TGTGCCACCTCGCCCCAGGGATTTAGTCAGCCCCAGCATTTT. It specifies CATSPQGFSQPQHF.

The genes are TRBV9 and TRBJ1-4, with D possibly being TRBD1 (6 bases). The V and J ends lost 3 bases and 7 bases respectively, with 19 bases between them. The germline CDR1 and CDR2 sequences are SGDLS and YYNGEE. The CDR3 has 16 amino acids. The CDR3 here is CASSATTGGTGEKLFF. The CDR3 nucleotides are TGTGCCAGCAGCGCGACGACAGGAGGGACCGGTGAAAAACTGTTTTTT.

Only one count was recorded for this clone. This sample includes further DNA sequences coding for the same CDR3. The rearrangement uses TRBV19 and TRBJ2-7; 11 nucleotides match TRBD1. CDR3 length: 13 residues. The ends lost 5 bases at V and 3 bases at J; junction bases unmatched: 0. Germline CDR1 LNHDA, CDR2 SQIVND (reference sequence). The CDR3 loop reads CASSGTGGYEQYF. The CDR3 nucleotides are TGTGCCAGTAGTGGGACAGGGGGCTACGAGCAGTACTTC.

The chain recombines TRBV10-1 with TRBJ2-2; D not resolved. From germline, CDR1 is WNHNN and CDR2 SYGVQD (reference sequence). Trimming cost V 7 bases and J 5 bases, with 8 bases left between them. The CDR3 sequence is 12 residues long. DNA of the CDR3: TGCGCCAGCAACGTGAGGACCGGGGAGCTGTTTTTT. Its protein is CASNVRTGELFF.

V usage is TRBV5-8 and J usage is TRBJ2-2, with D hard to call. The CDR3 runs to 18 residues. Per germline, CDR1 SGHTS and CDR2 YDEGEE. Trimming left V 0 bases short and J 1 base short, with 16 bases between. CDR3 amino acids: CASSLEFTLTLNTGELFF. CDR3 nucleotide sequence: TGTGCCAGCAGCTTGGAATTCACCCTCACATTGAACACCGGGGAGCTGTTTTTT.

For this clone: An end of the junction differs from the germline gene, which may be a read error. The chain couples TRBV28 to TRBJ2-7; D call uncertain. Germline V CDR1 and CDR2: MDHEN, SYDVKM. This CDR3 comprises 12 residues. Here the CDR3 DNA reads TGTGCCAGCAGTTCAACGGGTTGGGGTTATAACTTC. Translation: CASSSTGWGYNF.

V usage is TRBV27 and J usage is TRBJ1-2; a weak D match, TRBD1 (5 bases). The CDR3 spans 16 residues. The ends were cut back, 5 bases at V and 2 bases at J, with 18 bases in the middle. Germline values: CDR1 MNHEY, CDR2 SMNVEV (reference sequence). The CDR3 DNA reads TGTGCCAGCAGTGTGGGGAGCAACGGGGGAAACTATGGCTACACCTTC. This sequence encodes CASSVGSNGGNYGYTF.

The J gene is TRBJ1-5, the V gene TRBV30, with unresolved D. Germline V gene lookup returns CDR1 GTSNPN and CDR2 SVGIG (reference sequence). The CDR3 totals 13 residues. The V gene lost 1 base and the J gene lost 6 bases, with 10 bases spanning the gap. The CDR3: CAWSAADGQPQHF. CDR3 in DNA: TGTGCCTGGAGTGCCGCGGACGGTCAGCCCCAGCATTTT.

The table lists this clone with a count of one. The CDR3 sequence is CASRLQTDWKGYEQYF. CDR3 sequence (DNA): TGTGCCAGCAGGCTACAGACAGACTGGAAAGGCTACGAGCAGTACTTC. The J gene is TRBJ2-7, the V gene TRBV28; D is perhaps TRBD1 (5 bases). This CDR3 comprises 16 residues. Germline values: CDR1 MDHEN, CDR2 SYDVKM. Trimming took 6 bases from V and 3 from J, leaving 21 bases between them.

The rearrangement links TRBV7-2 to TRBJ2-5, with TRBD1 identical over 7 bases. Looked up from germline, CDR1 is SGHTA and CDR2 is FQGNSA. J was trimmed by 4 bases and V by 7 bases; bases with no gene match: 9. This CDR3 has 14 residues. The chain's CDR3 is CASTLARGRETQYF. CDR3 bases: TGTGCCAGCACCCTGGCGAGGGGGCGAGAGACCCAGTACTTC.

This sequence joins TRBV7-3 and TRBJ2-1; D is perhaps TRBD1 (6 bases). V lost 1 base and J 0 bases, leaving 13 bases between the germline ends. Per germline, CDR1 SGHTA and CDR2 FQGTGA. This CDR3 has 17 amino acids. The DNA for the CDR3 is TGTGCCAGCAGCTTAATGGATCGGGACACCTCCTACAATGAGCAGTTCTTC. Translating gives CASSLMDRDTSYNEQFF.

This clone was seen once. The chain carries TRBV7-9 and TRBJ1-2, with D unresolved. The CDR3 runs 15 residues. V shed 2 bases and J shed 2 bases, with 12 bases lying between them. Germline V gives CDR1 SEHNR, CDR2 FQNEAQ (reference sequence). Written as DNA, the CDR3 is TGTGCCAGCAGCTTATCGAGTACCTTAAACTATGGCTACACCTTC. Its translation: CASSLSSTLNYGYTF.

The CDR3 coding sequence is TGTGCCAGCAGCACTTGGGAGTCCTACGAGCAGTACTTC. Translation: CASSTWESYEQYF. The V gene is TRBV7-8, the J gene TRBJ2-7, with D possibly TRBD2 on 5 matching bases. Germline CDR1 SGHVS, CDR2 FQNEAQ. The V end was cut by 5 bases, the J end by 1 base, with 9 bases between. This CDR3 has 13 residues.

Concerning this clone itself: Other DNA sequences within the sample encode an identical CDR3. The chain combines TRBV7-9 with TRBJ2-1; D tentatively fits TRBD1 or TRBD2 (5 bases each). CDR3 length: 12 amino acids. V lost 5 bases to trimming and J lost 7 bases, with 9 bases between them. Germline CDR1 is SEHNR and CDR2 is FQNEAQ (reference sequence). As DNA, the CDR3 is TGTGCCAGCAGCCACGGGGCTAATGAGCAGTTCTTC. Amino acid sequence: CASSHGANEQFF.